The entry below describes one TCR beta chain. Antigen: not known. Generated by immunoSEQ multiplex PCR, the TCRdb table keeps only in-frame clones and is missing some. The sample shows some 250,000 clones, 90% to 95% of them seen only once. Germline trimming cut 3 bases from V and 4 bases from J; bases unmatched to any gene: 10. The CDR3 is 18 amino acids. Per germline, CDR1 SGDLS and CDR2 YYNGEE. The data belong to a study of T cell responses to AZD1222 COVID-19 vaccine. General study results and limits: Spike-specific TCR breadth rose after two AZD1222 doses, and depth rose as well. Clonal diversity was possibly underestimated, and the donors were mostly white British, with more females.

The genes are TRBV9 and TRBJ2-2; 12 bases fit TRBD1. Sequenced here: peripheral blood, sampled 28 days after the second AZD1222 dose. The clonotype comes from an adult who received the AZD1222 COVID-19 vaccine. The CDR3 region is CASSGAPGTGGGTGELFF. CDR3 DNA sequence: TGTGCCAGCAGCGGAGCCCCCGGGACAGGGGGCGGCACCGGGGAGCTGTTTTTT.